The rows below give T cell receptor beta chains drawn from one sample of a study of radiation and T cells in renal cell carcinoma. Sequencing was performed with immunoSEQ multiplex PCR; in TCRdb, only in-frame clones are kept and a portion is missing. The table shows about 25,000 clones, with nearly 60% occurring only once. This material consisted of tumor tissue, taken from a patient whose treatment was nephrectomy without radiotherapy. The receptors here all came from a man aged 40-55 years with renal cell carcinoma. CDR3s include the opening cysteine and the closing phenylalanine or tryptophan. A D gene is named only where the DNA matches it firmly. Size tells how often a clone was seen (once, few, many) or the class of an expanded clone, and some rows leave it out.

D gene: -; J gene: TRBJ2-1; V gene: TRBV5-1; clone size: -; CDR3 DNA: TGCGCCAGCAGCTTGGTTTTAAATGAGCAGTTCTTC; CDR3 protein: CASSLVLNEQFF
D gene: -; J gene: TRBJ2-3; V gene: TRBV10-3; clone size: -; CDR3 DNA: TGTGCCATCAGTGACGGGGGCGGGGTCGGCACAGATACGCAGTATTTT; CDR3 protein: CAISDGGGVGTDTQYF
D gene: -; J gene: TRBJ1-2; V gene: TRBV19; clone size: -; CDR3 DNA: TGTGCCAGTAGTATTGGTACAGGGAACAGCTATGGCTACACCTTC; CDR3 protein: CASSIGTGNSYGYTF
D gene: TRBD1; J gene: TRBJ1-2; V gene: TRBV2; clone size: -; CDR3 DNA: TGTGCCAGCAGTGAAGATGGGGGGACAGTAGTTTATGGCTACACCTTC; CDR3 protein: CASSEDGGTVVYGYTF
D gene: -; J gene: TRBJ1-6; V gene: TRBV7-2; clone size: -; CDR3 DNA: TGTGCCAGCAGCGAAACGAGCTCCTATAATTCACCCCTCCACTTT; CDR3 protein: CASSETSSYNSPLHF
D gene: -; J gene: TRBJ1-1; V gene: TRBV4-1; clone size: -; CDR3 DNA: TGCGCCAGCAGCCAAGAAACGTGGGGCACCCTCGGGAACACTGAAGCTTTCTTT; CDR3 protein: CASSQETWGTLGNTEAFF
D gene: TRBD1; J gene: TRBJ1-2; V gene: TRBV7-2; clone size: few; CDR3 DNA: TGTGCCAGCAGCTTTCCACAGGGGGCAGCTGGCTACACCTTC; CDR3 protein: CASSFPQGAAGYTF
D gene: -; J gene: TRBJ1-3; V gene: TRBV9; clone size: -; CDR3 DNA: TGTGCCAGCAGCGTAGCTTCGGTGCCAGGAAACACCATATATTTT; CDR3 protein: CASSVASVPGNTIYF
D gene: TRBD1; J gene: TRBJ1-2; V gene: TRBV6-5; clone size: -; CDR3 DNA: TGTGCCAGCAGGTACTCCGGGACAGGGGAACATGGCTACACCTTC; CDR3 protein: CASRYSGTGEHGYTF
D gene: TRBD2; J gene: TRBJ2-1; V gene: TRBV18; clone size: few; CDR3 DNA: TGTGCCAGCTCACCGAAGGGACTAGCGGGAGTACCCATCAATGAGCAGTTCTTC; CDR3 protein: CASSPKGLAGVPINEQFF
D gene: -; J gene: TRBJ2-3; V gene: TRBV7-2; clone size: -; CDR3 DNA: TGTGCCAGCAGCCTGGGGCTTAAGGATACGCAGTATTTT; CDR3 protein: CASSLGLKDTQYF
D gene: -; J gene: TRBJ1-1; V gene: TRBV6-5; clone size: few; CDR3 DNA: TGTGCCAGCAGTTACGGGGGAGCTGCCGTTGCAGCTTTCTTT; CDR3 protein: CASSYGGAAVAAFF
D gene: -; J gene: TRBJ1-5; V gene: TRBV7-6; clone size: few; CDR3 DNA: TGTGCCAGCAGCTTAGGATCTGGGCGCGGGCAGCCCCAGCATTTT; CDR3 protein: CASSLGSGRGQPQHF
D gene: -; J gene: TRBJ1-2; V gene: TRBV4-3; clone size: -; CDR3 DNA: TGCGCCAGCAGCCAAGGTTTCAGAGACTATGGCTACACCTTC; CDR3 protein: CASSQGFRDYGYTF
D gene: TRBD2; J gene: TRBJ2-5; V gene: TRBV7-7; clone size: -; CDR3 DNA: TGTGCCAGCAGCACTCCGGCCGGGGGGGGTGAGACCCAGTACTTC; CDR3 protein: CASSTPAGGGETQYF
D gene: TRBD2; J gene: TRBJ2-3; V gene: TRBV9; clone size: few; CDR3 DNA: TGTGCCAGCAGCGTAGTAGTAGGGGGGACGGGAGGGCCCGCAGATACGCAGTATTTT; CDR3 protein: CASSVVVGGTGGPADTQYF
D gene: TRBD1; J gene: TRBJ1-5; V gene: TRBV6-6; clone size: few; CDR3 DNA: TGTGCCAGCAGTCAAGGACAGGCGATACAGCCCCAGCATTTT; CDR3 protein: CASSQGQAIQPQHF
D gene: -; J gene: TRBJ2-4; V gene: TRBV4-1; clone size: -; CDR3 DNA: TGCGCCAGCAGCCAAGCCTGGGCCGCTGGGACATTTCAGTACTTC; CDR3 protein: CASSQAWAAGTFQYF
D gene: -; J gene: TRBJ2-2; V gene: TRBV27; clone size: few; CDR3 DNA: TGTGCCAGCAGTCCGGGGGCCAACACCGGGGAGCTGTTTTTT; CDR3 protein: CASSPGANTGELFF
D gene: TRBD1; J gene: TRBJ1-6; V gene: TRBV30; clone size: few; CDR3 DNA: TGTGCCTGGTCGCAGGGGGAAGGGGGATATTCACCCCTCCACTTT; CDR3 protein: CAWSQGEGGYSPLHF
D gene: TRBD1; J gene: TRBJ1-6; V gene: TRBV18; clone size: -; CDR3 DNA: TGTGCCAGCTCACCGGACAGGGGTCCCCTTTCACCCCTCCACTTT; CDR3 protein: CASSPDRGPLSPLHF
D gene: TRBD2; J gene: TRBJ2-5; V gene: TRBV9; clone size: once; CDR3 DNA: TGTGCCAGCAGCGTAGGGGCCGAGGGGAGGGGTGAGACCCAGTACTTC; CDR3 protein: CASSVGAEGRGETQYF
D gene: TRBD1; J gene: TRBJ1-4; V gene: TRBV7-9; clone size: -; CDR3 DNA: TGTGCCAGCAGCTTAGGTGCGACAGGGGCCGAAAAACTGTTTTTT; CDR3 protein: CASSLGATGAEKLFF
D gene: TRBD2; J gene: TRBJ2-7; V gene: TRBV6-6; clone size: -; CDR3 DNA: TGTGCCAGCAGTCTTCCGGGACTAGATTACGAGCAGTACTTC; CDR3 protein: CASSLPGLDYEQYF
D gene: TRBD2; J gene: TRBJ2-5; V gene: TRBV5-8; clone size: -; CDR3 DNA: TGTGCCAGCAGCTTCGGGGGGACTTTTCAAGAGACCCAGTACTTC; CDR3 protein: CASSFGGTFQETQYF
D gene: TRBD1; J gene: TRBJ1-5; V gene: TRBV27; clone size: -; CDR3 DNA: TGTGCCAGCAGGGGGACAGGGCAGGGTCAGCCCCAGCATTTT; CDR3 protein: CASRGTGQGQPQHF
D gene: -; J gene: TRBJ1-2; V gene: TRBV6-4; clone size: -; CDR3 DNA: TGTGCCAGCAGTGAAAGGGGCGGCTATGGCTACACCTTC; CDR3 protein: CASSERGGYGYTF
D gene: -; J gene: TRBJ1-1; V gene: TRBV29-1; clone size: few; CDR3 DNA: TGCAGCGTTGGGGTGGTGAACACTGAAGCTTTCTTT; CDR3 protein: CSVGVVNTEAFF
D gene: TRBD2; J gene: TRBJ2-3; V gene: TRBV2; clone size: once; CDR3 DNA: TGTGCCAGCAGCCTTACTAGCGGGGAATCAGATACGCAGTATTTT; CDR3 protein: CASSLTSGESDTQYF
D gene: -; J gene: TRBJ2-6; V gene: TRBV11-2; clone size: -; CDR3 DNA: TGTGCCAGCACCATCGTTCGCTCTGGGGCCAACGTCCTGACTTTC; CDR3 protein: CASTIVRSGANVLTF
D gene: TRBD1; J gene: TRBJ1-2; V gene: TRBV27; clone size: -; CDR3 DNA: TGTGCCAGCAAACTGGGACAGGGGGCGGATGGCTACACCTTC; CDR3 protein: CASKLGQGADGYTF